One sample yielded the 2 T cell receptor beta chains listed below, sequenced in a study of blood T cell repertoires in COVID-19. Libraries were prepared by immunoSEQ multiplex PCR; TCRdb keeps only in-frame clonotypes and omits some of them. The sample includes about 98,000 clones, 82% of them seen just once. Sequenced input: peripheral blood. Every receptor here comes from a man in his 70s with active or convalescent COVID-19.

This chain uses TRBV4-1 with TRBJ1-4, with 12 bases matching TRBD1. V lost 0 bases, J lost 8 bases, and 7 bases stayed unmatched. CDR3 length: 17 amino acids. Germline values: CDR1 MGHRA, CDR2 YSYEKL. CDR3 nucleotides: TGCGCCAGCAGCCAAGACCCCGGGACAGGGGGCCGGGAAAAACTGTTTTTT. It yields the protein CASSQDPGTGGREKLFF.

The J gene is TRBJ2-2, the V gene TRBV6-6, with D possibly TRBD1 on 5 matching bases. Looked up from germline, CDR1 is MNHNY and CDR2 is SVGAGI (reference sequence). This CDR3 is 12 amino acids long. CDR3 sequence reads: CASARDTGELFF. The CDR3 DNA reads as TGTGCTTCCGCCAGGGACACCGGGGAGCTGTTTTTT.